This T cell receptor beta chain was identified in a study of patients and donors after allogeneic stem cell transplantation. TCRdb reprocessed the RT-PCR reads with MiXCR, giving one entry per CDR3 protein. Here the sample spans roughly 200,000 distinct CDR3 sequences, more than 35% being singletons. This clonotype was detected only a few times. This CDR3 contains 15 residues. The V end lost 7 bases, the J end lost 7 bases, and 17 bases lay between the germline ends. Germline assignment: CDR1 LNHNV and CDR2 YYDKDF (reference sequence). This rearrangement joins TRBV15 to TRBJ2-6; tentative D call: TRBD2 (5 bases). The sample comprised blood, either unsorted or a sorted T cell fraction (not recorded which). This sequence originates from a human donor who was either an allogeneic HSCT recipient or a stem cell or donor lymphocyte infusion donor (not recorded which). It is not recorded whose cells these are; they may come from a transplant donor. DNA of the CDR3: TGTGCCACCAACCCGGACTCTTCGAGCGCCAACGTCCTGACTTTC. Residues: CATNPDSSSANVLTF.